The 27 T cell receptor beta chains below were found in one sample sequenced in a study of graft-versus-host responses after intestinal transplantation. The repertoire was sequenced with immunoSEQ multiplex PCR; TCRdb's copy has only in-frame clones and lacks some. The profile covers fewer than 110,000 clones, with approximately 88% appearing a single time and about 0.75% taken by the ten largest. Their cognate antigens are unknown. The sample in question was unstimulated CD4+ T cells sorted from spleen or lymph node cells, obtained before transplant. The receptors originated from a human donor who was the organ donor for an intestinal transplant.

The rearrangement uses TRBV2 and TRBJ2-1; D remains ambiguous. Germline V CDR1 and CDR2: SNHLY, FYNNEI. The CDR3 contains 12 residues. The germline V and J ends were trimmed by 5 bases and 4 bases, with 6 bases remaining between them. The CDR3 region has the DNA TGTGCCAGCAGTCCACTATACAATGAGCAGTTCTTC. It specifies CASSPLYNEQFF.

The chain is built from TRBV5-8 and TRBJ2-2; TRBD2 is a possible D gene (6 bases). Trimming left V 0 bases short and J 5 bases short, with 11 bases between. The CDR3 is 15 amino acids. CDR1 SGHTS and CDR2 YDEGEE come from the germline V gene. The DNA of the CDR3 is TGTGCCAGCAGCTTGGCACCAGGGAGGACCGGGGAGCTGTTTTTT. This codes for CASSLAPGRTGELFF.

This rearrangement joins TRBV4-1 to TRBJ2-7, with 8 bases identical to TRBD2. Germline loops: CDR1 MGHRA, CDR2 YSYEKL. CDR3 length equals 15 residues. Trimming at V came to 1 base and at J to 2 bases, leaving 4 bases not matched to a gene. The CDR3 loop reads CASSQARGGPYEQYF. The DNA of the CDR3 is TGCGCCAGCAGCCAAGCACGGGGGGGCCCCTACGAGCAGTACTTC.

The rearrangement links TRBV19 to TRBJ1-2; D uncertain. Germline V gene sequence: CDR1 LNHDA, CDR2 SQIVND (reference sequence). This CDR3 contains 13 residues. Trimming pared 2 bases from V and 4 bases from J, leaving 8 bases between. In nucleotides, the CDR3 is TGTGCCAGTAGTATAAAGGAGATCTATGGCTACACCTTC. Protein sequence: CASSIKEIYGYTF. The complete variable domain, with remaining parts taken from reference TRBV19 and TRBJ1-2, reads DGGITQSPKYLFRKEGQNVTLSCEQNLNHDAMYWYRQDPGQGLRLIYYSQIVNDFQKGDIAEGYSVSREKKESFPLTVTSAQKNPTAFYLCASSIKEIYGYTFGSGTRLTVV.

V usage is TRBV18 and J usage is TRBJ1-6; no definite D call. The germline V and J ends were trimmed by 1 base and 5 bases, with 6 bases remaining between them. In germline, CDR1 is KGHSH, CDR2 LQKENI. The CDR3 consists of 14 residues. The CDR3 DNA sequence: TGTGCCAGCTCACCACAGGGTAATAATTCACCCCTCCACTTT. It specifies CASSPQGNNSPLHF.

The chain uses TRBV6-1 and TRBJ2-7, with 7 nucleotides matching TRBD1. CDR3 length: 15 residues. Germline V gene lookup returns CDR1 MNHNS and CDR2 SASEGT. V shed 0 bases and J 3 bases; nucleotides not matched to a gene: 5. CDR3 DNA: TGTGCCAGCAGTGAAGCCTACAGGGGTATCTACGAGCAGTACTTC. Translating it yields CASSEAYRGIYEQYF.

In its sample, this clone was seen a few times. The sample holds other DNA sequences that translate to the same CDR3. The chain combines TRBV5-4 with TRBJ2-5; D is undetermined. Germline V gene data show CDR1 as SGHNT and CDR2 as YYREEE (reference sequence). The V and J ends lost 1 base and 4 bases respectively, with 5 bases between them. The CDR3 length is 12 residues. The CDR3 here is CASSLSGETQYF. CDR3 coding DNA: TGTGCCAGCAGCTTGTCTGGAGAGACCCAGTACTTC.

V gene TRBV6-6 combines with J gene TRBJ1-2; D is possibly TRBD1 (6 bases). The CDR3 length is 14 residues. Germline values: CDR1 MNHNY, CDR2 SVGAGI (reference sequence). The V end lost 6 bases, the J end lost 4 bases, and 15 bases lay between the germline ends. This CDR3 reads CASRTSGHLYGYTF. The CDR3 DNA is TGTGCCAGCAGAACGTCGGGACACCTCTATGGCTACACCTTC.

The chain has TRBV18 and TRBJ2-7; a weak D match, TRBD2 (5 bases). The CDR3 covers 13 residues. V was clipped by 5 bases and J by 2 bases, with 10 bases between them. Looked up from germline, CDR1 is KGHSH and CDR2 is LQKENI. The CDR3 sequence is CASSVEGTYEQYF. CDR3 DNA: TGTGCCAGCTCAGTTGAGGGAACCTACGAGCAGTACTTC.

This rearrangement joins TRBV11-2 to TRBJ2-1, with TRBD2 matching over 12 bases. The CDR3 runs 19 residues. Germline CDR1 and CDR2: SGHAT and FQNNGV. The trim removed 1 base at V and 6 bases at J, leaving 13 bases unmatched. Written as DNA, the CDR3 is TGTGCCAGCAGCTTAGGATTGAGTCTAGCGGGAGGGAAGATCAATGAGCAGTTCTTC. The encoded protein is CASSLGLSLAGGKINEQFF.

The rearrangement links TRBV5-6 to TRBJ2-2; tentative D call: TRBD2 (6 bases). The V end lost 0 bases, the J end lost 4 bases, and 10 bases lay between the germline ends. Germline V CDR1 and CDR2: SGHDT, YYEEEE. This CDR3 region has 15 residues. The CDR3: CASSLAGAGTGELFF. The DNA for the CDR3 is TGTGCCAGCAGCTTGGCGGGAGCGGGCACCGGGGAGCTGTTTTTT.

This sequence joins TRBV7-3 and TRBJ2-5; TRBD1 matches at 7 bases. J gave up 5 bases and V 6 bases, and 9 bases lay outside the gene matches. This CDR3 contains 14 residues. The germline V gene encodes CDR1 SGHTA and CDR2 FQGTGA. The CDR3 DNA reads TGTGCCAGCAGTAGTAAGGGGGCGGCGGAGACCCAGTACTTC. Translation: CASSSKGAAETQYF. Full variable domain (missing parts from reference TRBV7-3 and TRBJ2-5): GAGVSQTPSNKVTEKGKYVELRCDPISGHTALYWYRQSLGQGPEFLIYFQGTGAADDSGLPNDRFFAVRPEGSVSTLKIQRTERGDSAVYLCASSSKGAAETQYFGPGTRLLVL.

This chain links TRBV5-6 with TRBJ1-1; 7 nucleotides agree with TRBD1. Germline V gene data show CDR1 as SGHDT and CDR2 as YYEEEE. CDR3 size: 12 residues. With 5 bases clipped from V and 8 bases from J, the junction kept 6 bases outside the gene matches. Here the CDR3 DNA reads TGTGCCAGCAGGATTAGACAGGGAGAAGCTTTCTTT. This codes for CASRIRQGEAFF.

The chain links TRBV29-1 to TRBJ2-5; D call uncertain. Per the germline V gene, CDR1 is SQVTM and CDR2 is ANQGSEA. Trimming shortened V by 6 bases and J by 5 bases, and 19 bases separated the two germline ends. The CDR3 extends over 14 amino acids. CDR3 in DNA: TGCAGCGTAGAGAGGAACAGCCGGACGGAGACCCAGTACTTC. Residues: CSVERNSRTETQYF.

The V gene is TRBV5-1, the J gene TRBJ2-3; TRBD2 is a possible D gene (7 bases). The V gene lost 4 bases and the J gene lost 0 bases, with 15 bases spanning the gap. CDR1 and CDR2 (germline): SGHRS, YFSETQ. This CDR3 comprises 16 residues. The CDR3 nucleotides read TGCGCCAGCAGCCTCCCGGGGGGCCCTAGCACAGATACGCAGTATTTT. As protein: CASSLPGGPSTDTQYF.

The V call is TRBV2, the J call TRBJ1-6; no definite D call. Looked up from germline, CDR1 is SNHLY and CDR2 is FYNNEI. This CDR3 region has 16 residues. V lost 2 bases, J lost 0 bases, and 8 bases lay in between. The DNA of the CDR3 is TGTGCCAGCAGTGAAAGTTACAGCTCCTATAATTCACCCCTCCACTTT. This translates into CASSESYSSYNSPLHF.

The chain has TRBV5-1 and TRBJ2-5; D tentatively fits TRBD1 or TRBD2 (6 bases each). V shed 1 base and J shed 2 bases, with 12 bases lying between them. Per germline, CDR1 SGHRS and CDR2 YFSETQ. CDR3 length: 15 amino acids. CDR3 in amino acids: CASSLHRGGQETQYF. DNA of the CDR3: TGCGCCAGCAGCTTGCATCGAGGGGGGCAAGAGACCCAGTACTTC.

The CDR3 sequence is CASSETGSTDTQYF. The CDR3 nucleotides read TGCGCCAGCAGTGAAACAGGGAGCACAGATACGCAGTATTTT. The chain recombines TRBV10-1 with TRBJ2-3, with a weak D call TRBD1 (6 bases). The V end was cut by 3 bases, the J end by 0 bases, with 7 bases between. CDR1 and CDR2 (germline): WNHNN, SYGVQD (reference sequence). This CDR3 has 14 amino acids.

As to this clone: The junction differs from germline at one of its ends, possibly a read error. The same CDR3 is also encoded by other DNA sequences in this sample. The gene calls are TRBV9 and TRBJ2-2, with 8 bases matching TRBD2. The germline V gene has CDR1 SGDLS and CDR2 YYNGEE. The CDR3 sequence is 15 residues long. DNA for the CDR3: TGCGCCAGCAGCGCCGGGGGGGCGATAGCCGGGGAGCTGTTTTTT. Amino acids: CASSAGGAIAGELFF.

The rearrangement links TRBV10-2 to TRBJ2-5, with D unresolved. The CDR3 contains 15 residues. The germline CDR1 and CDR2 sequences are WSHSY and SAAADI. Trimming took off 3 bases at V and 3 bases at J, with 14 bases between the two ends. CDR3 sequence reads: CASSELKVGEETQYF. DNA of the CDR3: TGCGCCAGCAGTGAACTCAAGGTGGGCGAAGAGACCCAGTACTTC.

The chain couples TRBV6-6 to TRBJ1-5; 12 bases fit TRBD1. Germline CDR1 MNHNY, CDR2 SVGAGI (reference sequence). The CDR3 is 16 amino acids. The trim removed 2 bases at V and 4 bases at J, leaving 3 bases unmatched. As DNA, the CDR3 is TGTGCCAGCAGTTACGGGGACAGGGGGCTTAATCAGCCCCAGCATTTT. This gives the protein CASSYGDRGLNQPQHF.

The genes are TRBV27 and TRBJ1-6, with TRBD1 as a possible D gene (5 bases). Germline-derived CDR1 and CDR2 are MNHEY and SMNVEV (reference sequence). The length of the CDR3 is 15 residues. V lost 5 bases and J lost 6, with 14 bases in between. The CDR3 DNA follows: TGTGCCAGCAGTCCCCGGGACCGGTCTAATTCACCCCTCCACTTT. It codes for CASSPRDRSNSPLHF.

The chain recombines TRBV5-1 with TRBJ1-2; 10 bases match TRBD1. The ends lost 0 bases at V and 8 bases at J; junction bases unmatched: 10. This CDR3 spans 16 amino acids. Germline CDR1 is SGHRS and CDR2 is YFSETQ. Here the CDR3 DNA reads TGCGCCAGCAGCTTGGTGGAAGACAGGGGGCGGAGGGGCTACACCTTC. Protein product: CASSLVEDRGRRGYTF.

This clone was seen once. V is TRBV2 and J is TRBJ2-2; D is ambiguous. The CDR3 totals 15 residues. Germline CDR1 is SNHLY and CDR2 is FYNNEI. V lost 1 base to trimming and J lost 0 bases, with 6 bases between them. CDR3 DNA: TGTGCCAGCAGTGAAGTTCCTGCGAACACCGGGGAGCTGTTTTTT. Amino acids: CASSEVPANTGELFF. Combining the CDR3 with reference TRBV2 and TRBJ2-2 gives the whole variable domain EPEVTQTPSHQVTQMGQEVILRCVPISNHLYFYWYRQILGQKVEFLVSFYNNEISEKSEIFDDQFSVERPDGSNFTLKIRSTKLEDSAMYFCASSEVPANTGELFFGEGSRLTVL.

This rearrangement joins TRBV10-2 to TRBJ2-7, with TRBD1 matching 12 bases. V was clipped by 7 bases and J by 7 bases; unmatched bases: 8. In germline, CDR1 is WSHSY, CDR2 SAAADI. The CDR3 loop spans 14 amino acids. The DNA of the CDR3 is TGCGCCAGCAAACCAGGGACAGGGGGCTGGGAGCAGTACTTC. Its translation is CASKPGTGGWEQYF.

V gene TRBV30 combines with J gene TRBJ2-1; maybe TRBD2 (6 bases). Germline CDR1 is GTSNPN and CDR2 is SVGIG (reference sequence). There are 13 residues in the CDR3. Deletions cut 3 bases from V and 8 bases from J, with 14 bases between. CDR3 sequence (DNA): TGTGCCTGGAGCCCGGGAGTCTCGTATGAGCAGTTCTTC. It yields the protein CAWSPGVSYEQFF.

There are a few counts of this clone. The chain employs TRBV7-3 and TRBJ2-1; D gene ambiguous. Germline CDR1 reads SGHTA; CDR2 reads FQGTGA. V lost 2 bases and J 11 bases, leaving 7 bases between the germline ends. The CDR3 totals 11 residues. The CDR3 protein is CASSLGEKQFF. The CDR3 region has the DNA TGTGCCAGCAGCTTAGGCGAGAAGCAGTTCTTC.